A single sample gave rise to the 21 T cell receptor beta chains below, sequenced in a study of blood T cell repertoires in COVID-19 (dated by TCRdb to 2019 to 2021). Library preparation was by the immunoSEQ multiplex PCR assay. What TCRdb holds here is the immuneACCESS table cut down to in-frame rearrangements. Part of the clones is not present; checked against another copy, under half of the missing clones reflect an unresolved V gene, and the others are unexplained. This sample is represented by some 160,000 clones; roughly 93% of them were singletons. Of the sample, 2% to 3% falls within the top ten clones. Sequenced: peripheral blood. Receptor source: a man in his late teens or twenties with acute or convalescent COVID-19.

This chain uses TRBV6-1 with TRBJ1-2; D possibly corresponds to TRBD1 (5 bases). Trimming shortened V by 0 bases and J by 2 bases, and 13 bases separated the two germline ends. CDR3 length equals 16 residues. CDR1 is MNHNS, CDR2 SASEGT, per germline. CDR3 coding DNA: TGTGCCAGCAGTGAAGCGTTTTTGGAGGGGAACTATGGCTACACCTTC. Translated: CASSEAFLEGNYGYTF.

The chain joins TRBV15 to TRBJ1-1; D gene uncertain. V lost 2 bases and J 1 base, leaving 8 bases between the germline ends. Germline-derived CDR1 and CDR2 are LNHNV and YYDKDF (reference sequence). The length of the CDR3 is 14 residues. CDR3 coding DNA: TGTGCCACCAGCAGACATGTTTCGAACACTGAAGCTTTCTTT. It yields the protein CATSRHVSNTEAFF.

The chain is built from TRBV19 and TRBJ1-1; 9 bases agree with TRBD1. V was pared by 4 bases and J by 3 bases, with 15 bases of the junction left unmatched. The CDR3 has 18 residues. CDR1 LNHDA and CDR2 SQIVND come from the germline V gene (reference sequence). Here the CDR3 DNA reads TGTGCCAGTAGTACCCGGACAGGGGTAGGGGTTGGGCACACTGAAGCTTTCTTT. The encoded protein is CASSTRTGVGVGHTEAFF.

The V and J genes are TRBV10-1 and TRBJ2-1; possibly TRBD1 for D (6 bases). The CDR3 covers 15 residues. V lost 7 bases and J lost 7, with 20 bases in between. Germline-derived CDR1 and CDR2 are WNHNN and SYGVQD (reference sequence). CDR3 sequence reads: CASMRSAGEGNEQFF. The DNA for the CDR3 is TGCGCCAGCATGAGATCGGCAGGGGAAGGAAATGAGCAGTTCTTC.

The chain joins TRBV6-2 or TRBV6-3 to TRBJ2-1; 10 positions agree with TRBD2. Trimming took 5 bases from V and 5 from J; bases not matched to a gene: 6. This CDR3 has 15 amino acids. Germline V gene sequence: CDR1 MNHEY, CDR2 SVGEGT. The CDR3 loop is CASSTGSGRDNEQFF. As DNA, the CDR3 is TGTGCCAGCAGTACAGGGAGCGGGAGGGACAATGAGCAGTTCTTC.

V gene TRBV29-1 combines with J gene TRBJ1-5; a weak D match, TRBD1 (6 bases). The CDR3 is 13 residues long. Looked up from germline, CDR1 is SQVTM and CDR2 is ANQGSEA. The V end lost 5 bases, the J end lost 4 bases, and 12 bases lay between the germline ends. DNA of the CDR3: TGCAGCGTTAAAGGGCAGGGGAATCAGCCCCAGCATTTT. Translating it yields CSVKGQGNQPQHF.

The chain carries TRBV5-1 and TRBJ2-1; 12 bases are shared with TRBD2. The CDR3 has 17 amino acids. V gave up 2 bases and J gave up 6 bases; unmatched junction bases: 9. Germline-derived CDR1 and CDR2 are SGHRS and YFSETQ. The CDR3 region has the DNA TGCGCCAGCAGCTTACAGCCTAGCGGGGGGGCGAGCAATGAGCAGTTCTTC. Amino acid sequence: CASSLQPSGGASNEQFF.

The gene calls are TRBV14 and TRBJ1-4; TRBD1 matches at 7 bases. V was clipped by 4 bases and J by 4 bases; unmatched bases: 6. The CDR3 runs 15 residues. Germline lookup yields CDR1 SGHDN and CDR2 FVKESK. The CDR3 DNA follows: TGTGCCAGCAGCCTTCGGACAGGATTTAATGAAAAACTGTTTTTT. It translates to CASSLRTGFNEKLFF.

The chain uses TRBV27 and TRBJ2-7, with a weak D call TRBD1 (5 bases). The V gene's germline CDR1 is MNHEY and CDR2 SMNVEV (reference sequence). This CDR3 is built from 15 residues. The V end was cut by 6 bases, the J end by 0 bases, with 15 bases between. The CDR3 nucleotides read TGTGCCAGCAGGACCCGGACAAGCAACTCCTACGAGCAGTACTTC. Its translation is CASRTRTSNSYEQYF.

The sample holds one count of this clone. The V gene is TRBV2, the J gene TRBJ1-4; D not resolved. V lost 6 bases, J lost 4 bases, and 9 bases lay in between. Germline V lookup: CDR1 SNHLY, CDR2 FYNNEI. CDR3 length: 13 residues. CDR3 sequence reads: CASSEDFNEKLFF. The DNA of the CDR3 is TGTGCCAGCAGCGAGGACTTTAATGAAAAACTGTTTTTT.

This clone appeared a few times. CDR3 DNA: TGTGCCAGCAGTTTCCCCGGTTCCGCACAAGAGACCCAGTACTTC. This gives the protein CASSFPGSAQETQYF. The chain joins TRBV28 to TRBJ2-5; unclear D gene. CDR1 is MDHEN, CDR2 SYDVKM, per germline. The CDR3 is 15 residues long. V was pared by 3 bases and J by 2 bases, with 13 bases between.

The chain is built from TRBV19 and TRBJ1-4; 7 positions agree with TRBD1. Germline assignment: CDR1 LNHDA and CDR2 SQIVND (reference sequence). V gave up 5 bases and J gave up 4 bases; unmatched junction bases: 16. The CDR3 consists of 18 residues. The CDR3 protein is CASSPRFGTEDYNEKLFF. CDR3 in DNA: TGTGCCAGTAGTCCCCGTTTCGGGACAGAGGACTATAATGAAAAACTGTTTTTT.

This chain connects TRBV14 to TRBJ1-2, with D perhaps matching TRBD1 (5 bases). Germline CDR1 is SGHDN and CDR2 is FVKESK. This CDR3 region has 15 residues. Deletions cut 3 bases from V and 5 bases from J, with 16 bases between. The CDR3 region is CASSHLREVTYGYTF. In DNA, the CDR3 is TGTGCCAGCAGCCACCTCAGGGAAGTGACTTATGGCTACACCTTC.

CDR3 nucleotides: TGTGCCAGCAGCCTTTACAGGGACCCTATTTATGGCTACACCTTC. Its protein is CASSLYRDPIYGYTF. The chain joins TRBV6-2 or TRBV6-3 to TRBJ1-2; a possible D gene is TRBD1 (6 bases). The CDR3 consists of 15 residues. The germline V and J ends were trimmed by 6 bases and 5 bases, with 19 bases remaining between them. Germline assignment: CDR1 MNHEY and CDR2 SVGEGT.

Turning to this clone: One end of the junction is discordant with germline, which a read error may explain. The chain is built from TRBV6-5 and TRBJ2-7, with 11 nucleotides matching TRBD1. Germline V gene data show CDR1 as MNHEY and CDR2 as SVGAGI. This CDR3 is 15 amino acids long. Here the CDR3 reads CASSHSGTGGYEQYF. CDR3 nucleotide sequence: TGTGCCAGCAGTCACTCCGGGACAGGGGGCTACGAGCAGTACTTC.

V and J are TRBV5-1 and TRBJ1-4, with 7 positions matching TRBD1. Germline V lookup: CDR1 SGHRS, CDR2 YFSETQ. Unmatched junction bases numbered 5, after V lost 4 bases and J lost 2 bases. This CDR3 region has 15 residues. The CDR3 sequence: CASSPNRGTNEKLFF. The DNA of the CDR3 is TGCGCCAGCAGCCCCAACAGGGGTACTAATGAAAAACTGTTTTTT.

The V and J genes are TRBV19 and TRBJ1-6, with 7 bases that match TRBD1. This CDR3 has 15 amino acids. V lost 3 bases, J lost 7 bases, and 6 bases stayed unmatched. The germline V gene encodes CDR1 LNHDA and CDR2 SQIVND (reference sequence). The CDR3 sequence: CASSITGVGNSPLHF. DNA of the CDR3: TGTGCCAGTAGTATCACAGGGGTGGGGAATTCACCCCTCCACTTT.

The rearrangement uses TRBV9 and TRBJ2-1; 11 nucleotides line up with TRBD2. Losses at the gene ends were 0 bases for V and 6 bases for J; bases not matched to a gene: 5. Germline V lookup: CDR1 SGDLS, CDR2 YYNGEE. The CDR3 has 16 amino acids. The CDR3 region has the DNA TGTGCCAGCAGCGTAGCAGGGCTAGCGGGGGGCAATGAGCAGTTCTTC. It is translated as CASSVAGLAGGNEQFF.

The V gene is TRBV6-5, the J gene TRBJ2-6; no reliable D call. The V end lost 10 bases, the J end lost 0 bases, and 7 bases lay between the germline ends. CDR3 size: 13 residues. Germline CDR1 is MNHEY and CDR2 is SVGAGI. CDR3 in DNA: TGTGCCACCGCGCCCTCTGGGGCCAACGTCCTGACTTTC. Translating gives CATAPSGANVLTF.

Written as DNA, the CDR3 is TGCAGTGCCATCAGTATAGGCTACACCTTC. This codes for CSAISIGYTF. The chain links TRBV20-1 to TRBJ1-2; no reliable D call. Germline loops: CDR1 DFQATT, CDR2 SNEGSKA (reference sequence). V gave up 6 bases and J gave up 8 bases, with 10 bases separating them. The CDR3 has 10 amino acids.

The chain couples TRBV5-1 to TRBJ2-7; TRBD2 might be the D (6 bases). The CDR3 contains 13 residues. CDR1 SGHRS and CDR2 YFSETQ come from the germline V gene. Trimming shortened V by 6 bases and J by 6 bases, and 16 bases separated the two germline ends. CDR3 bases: TGCGCCAGCAAGGCGGCGGGATTCGGCGAGCAGTACTTC. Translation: CASKAAGFGEQYF.